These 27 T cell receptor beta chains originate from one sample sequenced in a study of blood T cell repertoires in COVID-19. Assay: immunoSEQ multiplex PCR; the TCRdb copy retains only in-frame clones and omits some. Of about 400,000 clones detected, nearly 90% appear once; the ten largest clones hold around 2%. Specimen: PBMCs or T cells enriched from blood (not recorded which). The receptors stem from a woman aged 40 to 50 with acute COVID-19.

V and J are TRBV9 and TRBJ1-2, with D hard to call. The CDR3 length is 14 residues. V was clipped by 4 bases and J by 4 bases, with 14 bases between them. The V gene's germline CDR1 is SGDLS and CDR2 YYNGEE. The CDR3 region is CASSPNPTAYGYTF. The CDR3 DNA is TGTGCCAGCAGCCCAAATCCCACAGCCTATGGCTACACCTTC.

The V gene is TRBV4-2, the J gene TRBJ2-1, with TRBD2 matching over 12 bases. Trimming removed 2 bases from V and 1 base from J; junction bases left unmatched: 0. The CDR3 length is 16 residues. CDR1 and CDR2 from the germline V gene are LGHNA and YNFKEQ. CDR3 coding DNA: TGTGCCAGCAGCCAAACTAGCGGGGGGTCCTACAATGAGCAGTTCTTC. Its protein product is CASSQTSGGSYNEQFF.

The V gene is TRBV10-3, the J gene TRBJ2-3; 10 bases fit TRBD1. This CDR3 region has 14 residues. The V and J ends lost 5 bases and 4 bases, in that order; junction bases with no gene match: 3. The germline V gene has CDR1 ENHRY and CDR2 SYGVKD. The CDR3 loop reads CAISPGQGSDTQYF. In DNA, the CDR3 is TGTGCCATCAGTCCGGGACAGGGGTCAGATACGCAGTATTTT.

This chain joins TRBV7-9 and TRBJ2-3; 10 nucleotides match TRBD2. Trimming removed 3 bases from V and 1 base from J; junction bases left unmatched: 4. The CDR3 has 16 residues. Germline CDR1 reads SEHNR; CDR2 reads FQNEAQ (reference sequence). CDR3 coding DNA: TGTGCCAGCAGCTTTGTAGCGGGGGGTGGCACAGATACGCAGTATTTT. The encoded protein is CASSFVAGGGTDTQYF.

The CDR3, as DNA: TGCGCCAGCAGTGGATCCAGGGCCACGGTTGAAGCTTTCTTT. It specifies CASSGSRATVEAFF. V and J are TRBV10-2 and TRBJ1-1; D possibly corresponds to TRBD1 (5 bases). V lost 4 bases and J lost 7, with 16 bases in between. Germline CDR1 is WSHSY and CDR2 is SAAADI. This CDR3 contains 14 residues.

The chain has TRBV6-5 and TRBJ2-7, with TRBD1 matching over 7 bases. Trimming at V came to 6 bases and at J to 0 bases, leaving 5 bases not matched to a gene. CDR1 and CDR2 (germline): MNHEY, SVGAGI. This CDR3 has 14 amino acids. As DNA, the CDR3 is TGTGCCAGCAGCCCCGACAGGGACTCCTACGAGCAGTACTTC. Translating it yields CASSPDRDSYEQYF.

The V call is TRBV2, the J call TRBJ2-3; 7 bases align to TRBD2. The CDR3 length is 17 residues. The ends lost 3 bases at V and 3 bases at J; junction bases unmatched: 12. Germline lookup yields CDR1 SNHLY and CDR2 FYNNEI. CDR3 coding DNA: TGTGCCAGCAGTGATTTCGTGTTGGGGGGGAGGACAGATACGCAGTATTTT. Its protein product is CASSDFVLGGRTDTQYF. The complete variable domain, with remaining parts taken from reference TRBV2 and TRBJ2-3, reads EPEVTQTPSHQVTQMGQEVILRCVPISNHLYFYWYRQILGQKVEFLVSFYNNEISEKSEIFDDQFSVERPDGSNFTLKIRSTKLEDSAMYFCASSDFVLGGRTDTQYFGPGTRLTVL.

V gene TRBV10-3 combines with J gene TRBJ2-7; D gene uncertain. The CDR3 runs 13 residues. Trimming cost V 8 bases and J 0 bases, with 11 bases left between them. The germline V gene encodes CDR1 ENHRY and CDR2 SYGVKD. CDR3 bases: TGTGCCATCCGGTCCTCAAGCTCCTACGAGCAGTACTTC. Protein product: CAIRSSSSYEQYF.

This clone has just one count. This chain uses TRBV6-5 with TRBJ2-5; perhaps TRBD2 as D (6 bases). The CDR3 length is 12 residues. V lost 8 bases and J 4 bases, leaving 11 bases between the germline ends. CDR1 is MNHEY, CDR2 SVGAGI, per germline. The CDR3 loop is CASWDSVETQYF. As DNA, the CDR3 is TGTGCCAGCTGGGACTCGGTAGAGACCCAGTACTTC.

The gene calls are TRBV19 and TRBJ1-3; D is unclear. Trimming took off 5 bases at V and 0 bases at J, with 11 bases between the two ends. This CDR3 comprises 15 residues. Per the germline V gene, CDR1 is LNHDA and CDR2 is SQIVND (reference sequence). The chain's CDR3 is CASSVLTGSGNTIYF. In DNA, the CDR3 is TGTGCCAGTAGTGTCTTGACGGGCTCTGGAAACACCATATATTTT.

The CDR3 coding sequence is TGTGCCAGCAGCGTGACCACAGGGGGCGTCTATGGCTACACCTTC. This gives the protein CASSVTTGGVYGYTF. V is TRBV5-5 and J is TRBJ1-2, with 9 bases identical to TRBD1. J gave up 4 bases and V 4 bases, and 8 bases lay outside the gene matches. The CDR3 length is 15 residues. Germline CDR1 is SGHKS and CDR2 is YYEKEE (reference sequence).

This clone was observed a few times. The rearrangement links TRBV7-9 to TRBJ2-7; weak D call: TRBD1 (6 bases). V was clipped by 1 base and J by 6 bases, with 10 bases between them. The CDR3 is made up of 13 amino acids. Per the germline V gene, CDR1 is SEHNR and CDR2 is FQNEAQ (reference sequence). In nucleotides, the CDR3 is TGTGCCAGCAGCTTAGAGTGGACAGCCGAGCAGTACTTC. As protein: CASSLEWTAEQYF.

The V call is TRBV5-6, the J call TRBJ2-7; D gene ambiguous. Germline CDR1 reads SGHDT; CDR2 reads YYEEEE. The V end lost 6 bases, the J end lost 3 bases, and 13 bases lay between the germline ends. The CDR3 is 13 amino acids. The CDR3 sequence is CASTFIEFYEQYF. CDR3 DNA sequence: TGTGCCAGCACCTTCATCGAGTTCTACGAGCAGTACTTC.

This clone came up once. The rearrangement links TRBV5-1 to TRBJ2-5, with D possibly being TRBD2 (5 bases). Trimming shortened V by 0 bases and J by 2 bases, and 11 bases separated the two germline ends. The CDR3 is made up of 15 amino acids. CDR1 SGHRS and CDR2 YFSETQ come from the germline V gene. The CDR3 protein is CASSLATTKQETQYF. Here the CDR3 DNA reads TGCGCCAGCAGCTTGGCGACTACAAAACAAGAGACCCAGTACTTC. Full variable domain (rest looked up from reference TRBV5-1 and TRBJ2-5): KAGVTQTPRYLIKTRGQQVTLSCSPISGHRSVSWYQQTPGQGLQFLFEYFSETQRNKGNFPGRFSGRQFSNSRSEMNVSTLELGDSALYLCASSLATTKQETQYFGPGTRLLVL.

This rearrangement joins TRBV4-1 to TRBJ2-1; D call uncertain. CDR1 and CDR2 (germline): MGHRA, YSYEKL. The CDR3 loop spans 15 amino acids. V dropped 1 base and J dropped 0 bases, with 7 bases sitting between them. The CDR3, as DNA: TGCGCCAGCAGCCAAGCCCAGGCCTCCTACAATGAGCAGTTCTTC. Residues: CASSQAQASYNEQFF.

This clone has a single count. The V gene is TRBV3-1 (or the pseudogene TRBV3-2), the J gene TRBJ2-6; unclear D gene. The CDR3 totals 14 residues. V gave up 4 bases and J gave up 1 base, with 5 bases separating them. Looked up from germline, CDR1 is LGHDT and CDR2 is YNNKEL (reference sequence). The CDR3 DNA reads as TGTGCCAGCAGCCGAGGTTCTGGGGCCAACGTCCTGACTTTC. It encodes CASSRGSGANVLTF.

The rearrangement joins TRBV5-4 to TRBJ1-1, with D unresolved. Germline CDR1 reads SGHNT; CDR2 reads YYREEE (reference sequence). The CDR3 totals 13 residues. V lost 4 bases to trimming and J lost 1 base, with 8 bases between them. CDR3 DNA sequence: TGTGCCAGCAGCCGGGAAAAGAACACTGAAGCTTTCTTT. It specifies CASSREKNTEAFF.

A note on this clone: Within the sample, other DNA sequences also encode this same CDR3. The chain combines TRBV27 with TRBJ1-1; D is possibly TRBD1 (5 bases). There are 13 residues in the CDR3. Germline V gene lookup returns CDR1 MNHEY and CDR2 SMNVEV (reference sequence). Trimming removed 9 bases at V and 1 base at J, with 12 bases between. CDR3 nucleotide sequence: TGTGCCAGTTCCCTCGGGGGGAACACTGAAGCTTTCTTT. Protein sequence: CASSLGGNTEAFF.

CDR3 residues: CASSSTGGSYGYTF. The DNA for the CDR3 is TGTGCCAGCAGTTCTACAGGGGGGAGCTATGGCTACACCTTC. The gene calls are TRBV6-5 and TRBJ1-2, with TRBD1 identical over 8 bases. The CDR3 is made up of 14 amino acids. V shed 4 bases, J shed 4 bases, and the junction held 5 bases outside the gene matches. The germline V gene has CDR1 MNHEY and CDR2 SVGAGI.

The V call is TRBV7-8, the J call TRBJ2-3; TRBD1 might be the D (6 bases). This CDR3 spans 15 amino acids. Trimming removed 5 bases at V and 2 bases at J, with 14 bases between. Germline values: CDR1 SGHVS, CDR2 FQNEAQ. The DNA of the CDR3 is TGTGCCAGCAGCCTTCGAAGGGACATCACAGATACGCAGTATTTT. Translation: CASSLRRDITDTQYF.

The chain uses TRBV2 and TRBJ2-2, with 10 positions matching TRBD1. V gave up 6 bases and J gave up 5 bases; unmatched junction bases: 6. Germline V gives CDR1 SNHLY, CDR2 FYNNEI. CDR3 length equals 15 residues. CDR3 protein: CASSPDRGRTGELFF. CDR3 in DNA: TGTGCCAGCAGCCCCGACAGGGGGCGGACCGGGGAGCTGTTTTTT.

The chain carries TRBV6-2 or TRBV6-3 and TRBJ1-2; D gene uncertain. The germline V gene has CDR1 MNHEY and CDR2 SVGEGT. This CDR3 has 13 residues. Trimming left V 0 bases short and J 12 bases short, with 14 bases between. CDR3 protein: CASSYSSGSKHTF. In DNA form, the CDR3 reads TGTGCCAGCAGTTACTCAAGCGGTTCTAAACACACCTTC.

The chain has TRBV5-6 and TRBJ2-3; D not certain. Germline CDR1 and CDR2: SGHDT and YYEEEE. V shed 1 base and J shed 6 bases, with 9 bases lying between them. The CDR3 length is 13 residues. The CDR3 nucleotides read TGTGCCAGCAGCTTGAGCCCCGGGGATACGCAGTATTTT. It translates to CASSLSPGDTQYF.

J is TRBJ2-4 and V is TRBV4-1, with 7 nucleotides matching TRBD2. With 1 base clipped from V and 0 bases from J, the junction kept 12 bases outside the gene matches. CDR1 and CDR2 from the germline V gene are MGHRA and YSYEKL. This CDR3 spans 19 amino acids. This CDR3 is CASSQAPSGGIQAKNIQYF. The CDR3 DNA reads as TGCGCCAGCAGCCAAGCACCTTCCGGGGGGATACAAGCCAAAAACATTCAGTACTTC.

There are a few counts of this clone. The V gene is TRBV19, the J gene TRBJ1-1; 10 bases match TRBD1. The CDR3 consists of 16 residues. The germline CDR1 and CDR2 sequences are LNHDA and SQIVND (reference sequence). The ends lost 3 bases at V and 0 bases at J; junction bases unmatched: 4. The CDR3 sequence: CASSIRTGGLNTEAFF. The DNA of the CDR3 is TGTGCCAGTAGTATTAGGACAGGGGGATTGAACACTGAAGCTTTCTTT.

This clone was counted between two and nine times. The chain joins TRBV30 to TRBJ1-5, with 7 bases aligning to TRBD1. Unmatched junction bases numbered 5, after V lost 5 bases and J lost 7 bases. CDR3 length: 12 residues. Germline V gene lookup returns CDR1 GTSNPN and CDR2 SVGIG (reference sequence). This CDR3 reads CAWDRARQPQHF. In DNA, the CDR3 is TGTGCCTGGGACAGGGCTCGACAGCCCCAGCATTTT.

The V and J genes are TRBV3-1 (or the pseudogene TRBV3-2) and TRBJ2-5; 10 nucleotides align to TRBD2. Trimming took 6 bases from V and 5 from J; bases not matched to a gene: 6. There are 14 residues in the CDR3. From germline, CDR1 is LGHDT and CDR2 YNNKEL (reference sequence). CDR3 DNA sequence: TGTGCCAGCAGAGCGGGGGGGAATCGGGAGACCCAGTACTTC. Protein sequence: CASRAGGNRETQYF.